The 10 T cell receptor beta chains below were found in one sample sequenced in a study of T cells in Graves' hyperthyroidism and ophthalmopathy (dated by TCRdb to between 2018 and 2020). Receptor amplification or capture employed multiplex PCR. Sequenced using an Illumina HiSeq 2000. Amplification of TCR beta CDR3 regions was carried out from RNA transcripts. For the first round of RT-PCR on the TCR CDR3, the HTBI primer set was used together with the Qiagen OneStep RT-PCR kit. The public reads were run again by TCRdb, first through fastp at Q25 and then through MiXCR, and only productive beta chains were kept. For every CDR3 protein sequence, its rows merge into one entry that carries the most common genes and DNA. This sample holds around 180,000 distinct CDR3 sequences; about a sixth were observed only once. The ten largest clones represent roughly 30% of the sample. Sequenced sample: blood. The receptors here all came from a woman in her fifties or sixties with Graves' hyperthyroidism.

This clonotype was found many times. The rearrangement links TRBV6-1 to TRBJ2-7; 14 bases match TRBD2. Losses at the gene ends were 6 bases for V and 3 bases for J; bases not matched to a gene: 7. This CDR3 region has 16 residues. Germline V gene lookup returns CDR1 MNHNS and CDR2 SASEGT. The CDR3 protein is CASSSRTSGGIYEQYF. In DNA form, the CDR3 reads TGTGCCAGCAGCTCCCGGACTAGCGGGGGGATCTACGAGCAGTACTTC.

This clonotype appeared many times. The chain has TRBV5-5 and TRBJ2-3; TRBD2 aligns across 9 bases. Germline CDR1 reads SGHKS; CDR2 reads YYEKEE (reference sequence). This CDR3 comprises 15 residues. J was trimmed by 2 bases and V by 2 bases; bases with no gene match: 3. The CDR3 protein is CASSFSGGYTDTQYF. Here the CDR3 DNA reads TGTGCCAGCAGCTTTAGCGGGGGCTACACAGATACGCAGTATTTT.

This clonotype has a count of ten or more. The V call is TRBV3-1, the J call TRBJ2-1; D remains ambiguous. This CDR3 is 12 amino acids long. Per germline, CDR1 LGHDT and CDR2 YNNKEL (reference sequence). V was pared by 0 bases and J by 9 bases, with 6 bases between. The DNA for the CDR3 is TGTGCCAGCAGCCAAGATTGGTTTGAGCAGTTCTTC. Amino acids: CASSQDWFEQFF.

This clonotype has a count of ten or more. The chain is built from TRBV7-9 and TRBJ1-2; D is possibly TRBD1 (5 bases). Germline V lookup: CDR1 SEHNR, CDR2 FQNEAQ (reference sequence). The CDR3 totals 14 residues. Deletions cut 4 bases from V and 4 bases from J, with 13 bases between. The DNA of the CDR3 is TGTGCCAGCAGCTATAGCCAGGGACGCTATGGCTACACCTTC. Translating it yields CASSYSQGRYGYTF.

As DNA, the CDR3 is TGTGCCAGCTCAGGACGCGTAACGGGCACAGATACGCAGTATTTT. Its translation is CASSGRVTGTDTQYF. J is TRBJ2-3 and V is TRBV18; D ambiguous. This CDR3 has 15 amino acids. The germline CDR1 and CDR2 sequences are KGHSH and LQKENI. V was clipped by 5 bases and J by 1 base, with 13 bases between them.

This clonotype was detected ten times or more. CDR3 protein: CASSWGQLYEQYF. The CDR3 nucleotides are TGTGCCAGCAGTTGGGGACAGCTTTACGAGCAGTACTTC. The chain is built from TRBV6-2 or TRBV6-3 and TRBJ2-7, with 7 bases that match TRBD1. CDR1 and CDR2 (germline): MNHEY, SVGEGT. The CDR3 length is 13 residues. V was clipped by 4 bases and J by 4 bases; unmatched bases: 4.

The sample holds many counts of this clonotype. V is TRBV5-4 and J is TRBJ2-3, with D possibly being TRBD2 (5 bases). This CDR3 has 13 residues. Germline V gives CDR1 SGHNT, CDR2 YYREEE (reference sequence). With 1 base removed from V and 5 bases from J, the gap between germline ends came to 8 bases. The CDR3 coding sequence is TGTGCCAGCAGCTTGTGGGAGAAAGATACGCAGTATTTT. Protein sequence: CASSLWEKDTQYF.

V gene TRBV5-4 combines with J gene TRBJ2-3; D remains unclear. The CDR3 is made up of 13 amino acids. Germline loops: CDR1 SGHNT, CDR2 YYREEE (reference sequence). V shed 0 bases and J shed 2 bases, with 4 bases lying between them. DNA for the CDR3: TGTGCCAGCAGCTTGGAGTTCACAGATACGCAGTATTTT. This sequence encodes CASSLEFTDTQYF.

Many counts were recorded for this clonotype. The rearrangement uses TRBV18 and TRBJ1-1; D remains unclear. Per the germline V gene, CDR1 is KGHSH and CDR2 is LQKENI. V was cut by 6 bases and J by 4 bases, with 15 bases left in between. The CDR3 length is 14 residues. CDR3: CASSPLGEGTEAFF. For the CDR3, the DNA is TGTGCCAGCTCTCCTCTGGGTGAGGGCACTGAAGCTTTCTTT.

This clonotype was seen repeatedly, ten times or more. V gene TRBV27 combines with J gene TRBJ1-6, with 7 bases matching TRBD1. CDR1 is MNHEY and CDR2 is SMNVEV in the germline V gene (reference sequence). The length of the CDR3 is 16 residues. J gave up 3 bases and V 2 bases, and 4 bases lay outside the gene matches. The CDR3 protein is CASSLEGARYNSPLHF. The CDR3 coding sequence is TGTGCCAGCAGTTTAGAGGGGGCTCGCTATAATTCACCCCTCCACTTT.